Presented here are 28 T cell receptor beta chains from one specimen sequenced in a study of cytomegalovirus exposure and HLA in healthy donors. The PCR made use of 60 Vbeta and 13 Jbeta primers. Using immunoSEQ multiplex PCR, the repertoire was profiled, and TCRdb retains in-frame clones only, with some absent. The table records over 65,000 clones, about two thirds of them present only once. Input material: PBMCs. The receptors derive from a woman in her fifties or sixties in good health and CMV-seropositive.

The chain combines TRBV6-5 with TRBJ2-7, with D hard to call. The CDR3 is 13 amino acids. Between the trimmed V and J ends, which lost 7 bases and 0 bases, there was a span of 10 bases. CDR1 and CDR2 (germline): MNHEY, SVGAGI. The CDR3 here is CASTQISSYEQYV. The CDR3 DNA is TGTGCCAGCACACAGATCAGCTCCTACGAGCAGTACGTC.

The genes are TRBV28 and TRBJ1-1, with 7 bases fitting TRBD1. This CDR3 has 16 amino acids. V shed 5 bases, J shed 3 bases, and the junction held 12 bases outside the gene matches. Germline values: CDR1 MDHEN, CDR2 SYDVKM. Here the CDR3 DNA reads TGTGCCAGCAGTGACGACAGGGCAGCGAGGTACACTGAAGCTTTCTTT. Its translation is CASSDDRAARYTEAFF.

J is TRBJ1-6 and V is TRBV19, with TRBD1 matching over 7 bases. The germline V gene encodes CDR1 LNHDA and CDR2 SQIVND (reference sequence). This CDR3 region has 14 residues. V gave up 1 base and J gave up 8 bases; unmatched junction bases: 2. The CDR3 spells CASSIGQGYSPLHF. In DNA, the CDR3 is TGTGCCAGTAGTATAGGACAGGGATATTCACCCCTCCACTTT.

The count of this clone is one. A junction end diverges from the germline sequence, so it may reflect a read error. V gene TRBV7-7 combines with J gene TRBJ2-3; 15 bases are shared with TRBD2. This CDR3 contains 18 residues. Looked up from germline, CDR1 is SSHAT and CDR2 is FNYEAQ (reference sequence). The DNA for the CDR3 is TGTGCTAGCAGCTCAGGACTAGCGGGGGGGCCTTGGACAGATACGCAGTATTTT. As protein: CASSSGLAGGPWTDTQYF.

This clone was observed a handful of times. V usage is TRBV4-1 and J usage is TRBJ1-2; a possible D gene is TRBD1 (5 bases). Per germline, CDR1 MGHRA and CDR2 YSYEKL. The CDR3 length is 14 residues. Trimming stripped 1 base from V and 3 bases from J, with 9 bases between. The CDR3 nucleotides are TGCGCCAGCAGCCAAGCGACAGCACACTATGGCTACACCTTC. This codes for CASSQATAHYGYTF.

The rearrangement joins TRBV5-1 to TRBJ1-1; weak D call: TRBD1 (5 bases). CDR3 length: 14 amino acids. The germline V gene has CDR1 SGHRS and CDR2 YFSETQ. With 0 bases removed from V and 7 bases from J, the gap between germline ends came to 13 bases. CDR3 bases: TGCGCCAGCAGCTTGGGGACACATGAGCTTGAAGCTTTCTTT. This sequence encodes CASSLGTHELEAFF.

This clone was observed a handful of times. The junction shows a germline mismatch at one end, possibly a read error. This chain connects TRBV4-2 to TRBJ1-4, with D unresolved. Germline loops: CDR1 LGHNA, CDR2 YNFKEQ. This CDR3 is 11 amino acids long. The CDR3 here is CASSPGEILFF. DNA for the CDR3: TGTGCCAGCAGCCCCGGAGAAATACTGTTTTTT.

This rearrangement joins TRBV19 to TRBJ2-3; D might be TRBD2 (6 bases). The ends were cut back, 5 bases at V and 4 bases at J, with 19 bases in the middle. Germline CDR1 LNHDA, CDR2 SQIVND (reference sequence). The CDR3 is made up of 16 amino acids. The CDR3 reads CASSLTFRGGADTQYF. CDR3 coding DNA: TGTGCCAGTAGTCTAACATTCCGCGGAGGGGCAGATACGCAGTATTTT.

This clone has a handful of counts. This chain uses TRBV19 with TRBJ2-1, with 7 positions matching TRBD2. The CDR3 has 13 amino acids. The V segment lost 5 bases and the J segment 12 bases; nucleotides outside the gene matches: 10. From germline, CDR1 is LNHDA and CDR2 SQIVND (reference sequence). CDR3 residues: CASSVVPRGRQFF. The CDR3 DNA reads TGTGCCAGTAGTGTTGTTCCGCGGGGGAGGCAGTTCTTC.

The chain couples TRBV9 to TRBJ1-3; the D is unclear. Trimming stripped 0 bases from V and 2 bases from J, with 12 bases between. From germline, CDR1 is SGDLS and CDR2 YYNGEE. This CDR3 region has 16 residues. DNA for the CDR3: TGTGCCAGCAGCGTAGCTACCATGGTCCCTGGAAACACCATATATTTT. Translation: CASSVATMVPGNTIYF.

This chain joins TRBV7-9 and TRBJ1-6, with D possibly being TRBD1 (6 bases). The CDR3 spans 14 residues. V was shortened by 5 bases and J by 8 bases, with 13 bases between the two germline ends. Germline V lookup: CDR1 SEHNR, CDR2 FQNEAQ (reference sequence). The CDR3 region has the DNA TGTGCCAGCAGCATTGGACAGAAAGATTCACCCCTCCACTTT. It translates to CASSIGQKDSPLHF.

This clone appeared a few times. The chain employs TRBV4-1 and TRBJ2-3, with TRBD2 matching 11 bases. V lost 0 bases to trimming and J lost 5 bases; unmatched junction nucleotides: 4. The CDR3 spans 16 residues. Germline CDR1 MGHRA, CDR2 YSYEKL. The CDR3 DNA reads as TGCGCCAGCAGCCAAGAGGACCTAGCGGGGGGAGATACGCAGTATTTT. Amino acids: CASSQEDLAGGDTQYF.

This clone was counted between two and nine times. The chain uses TRBV6-5 and TRBJ2-1, with TRBD2 as a possible D gene (6 bases). The CDR3 is 15 residues long. Germline V gene data show CDR1 as MNHEY and CDR2 as SVGAGI. The V gene lost 7 bases and the J gene lost 3 bases, with 16 bases spanning the gap. For the CDR3, the DNA is TGTGCCAGCACCGCTAGCGATAGTTTCTACAATGAGCAGTTCTTC. It encodes CASTASDSFYNEQFF.

CDR3 in DNA: TGTGCCAGCAGTTTCTTGACTAGCGGGGGGGCGTTAAATGAGCAGTTCTTC. This translates into CASSFLTSGGALNEQFF. The chain uses TRBV27 and TRBJ2-1, with 14 nucleotides matching TRBD2. Per the germline V gene, CDR1 is MNHEY and CDR2 is SMNVEV (reference sequence). V lost 3 bases to trimming and J lost 7 bases; unmatched junction nucleotides: 8. The CDR3 extends over 17 amino acids.

The chain links TRBV19 to TRBJ1-1, with D tentatively TRBD1 (5 bases). This CDR3 contains 14 residues. From germline, CDR1 is LNHDA and CDR2 SQIVND (reference sequence). V was cut by 8 bases and J by 5 bases, with 18 bases left in between. CDR3 protein: CASRGGVEGTEAFF. CDR3 DNA sequence: TGTGCCAGTCGCGGGGGGGTGGAGGGGACTGAAGCTTTCTTT.

The chain links TRBV6-1 to TRBJ1-5; perhaps TRBD1 as D (5 bases). Between the trimmed V and J ends, which lost 7 bases and 2 bases, there was a span of 12 bases. The CDR3 length is 14 residues. Germline CDR1 and CDR2: MNHNS and SASEGT. The CDR3 region has the DNA TGTGCCAGCACCGGGACTCTTGGCAATCAGCCCCAGCATTTT. Translating it yields CASTGTLGNQPQHF.

The chain employs TRBV2 and TRBJ2-1; no firm D call. This CDR3 comprises 11 residues. V was shortened by 6 bases and J by 12 bases, with 12 bases between the two germline ends. Germline CDR1 is SNHLY and CDR2 is FYNNEI. The chain's CDR3 is CASRGPKRQFF. The CDR3 nucleotides are TGTGCCAGCAGGGGCCCTAAGAGGCAGTTCTTC.

J is TRBJ1-5 and V is TRBV28; weak D call: TRBD1 (5 bases). The germline V and J ends were trimmed by 2 bases and 9 bases, with 14 bases remaining between them. This CDR3 is built from 14 residues. Germline loops: CDR1 MDHEN, CDR2 SYDVKM. The CDR3 spells CASSLTGPNRPQHF. For the CDR3, the DNA is TGTGCCAGCAGTTTAACAGGCCCTAATAGGCCCCAGCATTTT.

This clone occurred a few times. V usage is TRBV2 and J usage is TRBJ1-3; 11 positions agree with TRBD1. The CDR3 totals 13 residues. Germline assignment: CDR1 SNHLY and CDR2 FYNNEI. V lost 8 bases to trimming and J lost 4 bases; unmatched junction nucleotides: 1. The DNA of the CDR3 is TGTGCCAGCGGGACAGGGGGAGGAAACACCATATATTTT. It yields the protein CASGTGGGNTIYF.

This rearrangement joins TRBV5-1 to TRBJ1-1; D is uncertain. The V end was cut by 2 bases, the J end by 1 base, with 9 bases between. Germline values: CDR1 SGHRS, CDR2 YFSETQ. This CDR3 comprises 14 residues. CDR3 coding DNA: TGCGCCAGCAGCTTCCAGAGAGGGAACACTGAAGCTTTCTTT. Translation gives CASSFQRGNTEAFF.

The CDR3, as DNA: TGTGCCAGCAGCGTCCGGACAGGGGGGGCGGAAAAACTGTTTTTT. It yields the protein CASSVRTGGAEKLFF. This chain links TRBV5-6 with TRBJ1-4; 10 bases align to TRBD1. Per the germline V gene, CDR1 is SGHDT and CDR2 is YYEEEE. The CDR3 covers 15 residues. Losses at the gene ends were 4 bases for V and 8 bases for J; bases not matched to a gene: 8.

V usage is TRBV10-3 and J usage is TRBJ2-5; 10 positions match TRBD2. V trimming: 5 bases; J trimming: 5 bases; junction bases outside the gene matches: 8. CDR3 size: 15 residues. CDR1 ENHRY and CDR2 SYGVKD come from the germline V gene. CDR3 coding DNA: TGTGCCATCAGTCGGAGCGGGGGGGCTCAGGAGACCCAGTACTTC. Translating it yields CAISRSGGAQETQYF.

The V and J genes are TRBV7-3 and TRBJ2-5; D perhaps matches TRBD2 (6 bases). The CDR3 is 14 amino acids. Trimming cost V 2 bases and J 4 bases, with 11 bases left between them. Germline loops: CDR1 SGHTA, CDR2 FQGTGA. CDR3: CASSLRPGGETQYF. CDR3 nucleotides: TGTGCCAGCAGCTTACGCCCCGGGGGAGAGACCCAGTACTTC. Full variable domain (rest looked up from reference TRBV7-3 and TRBJ2-5): GAGVSQTPSNKVTEKGKYVELRCDPISGHTALYWYRQSLGQGPEFLIYFQGTGAADDSGLPNDRFFAVRPEGSVSTLKIQRTERGDSAVYLCASSLRPGGETQYFGPGTRLLVL.

The V gene is TRBV28, the J gene TRBJ1-2, with 10 nucleotides matching TRBD1. V dropped 7 bases and J dropped 7; count of bases not matched to a gene: 6. This CDR3 region has 13 residues. Germline V lookup: CDR1 MDHEN, CDR2 SYDVKM. The CDR3 DNA sequence: TGTGCCAGCACCCTACGGGACAGGGGTGGCTACACCTTC. This translates into CASTLRDRGGYTF.

There are a few counts of this clone. The DNA of the CDR3 is TGTGCCATCAGTGAGACACCCAGCGGGGGGGCGTTCGATACGCAGTATTTT. It is translated as CAISETPSGGAFDTQYF. This chain connects TRBV10-3 to TRBJ2-3; 10 positions match TRBD2. This CDR3 contains 17 residues. The V gene's germline CDR1 is ENHRY and CDR2 SYGVKD. With V trimmed by 2 bases and J by 6 bases, 11 bases remained unmatched.

V and J are TRBV28 and TRBJ2-3; D perhaps matches TRBD1 (5 bases). The end of the DNA aligns better with TRBJ1-5, so the J call may be wrong. Germline V CDR1 and CDR2: MDHEN, SYDVKM. CDR3 length: 17 residues. The DNA for the CDR3 is TGTGCCAGCAGTTTTTCAATGCGGGGGGGAAAGCGCAATACGCAGCATTTT. Protein product: CASSFSMRGGKRNTQHF.

This clone was recorded a few times. V is TRBV21-1 and J is TRBJ1-1; the D call of TRBD1 is as the table states it, not checked on the DNA. TRBV21-1 is recorded as a pseudogene. This CDR3 has 17 residues. CDR3 DNA sequence: TGTGCCAGCAGCAACCGACTTCCGGGACAGGTGAACACTGAAGCTTTCTTT. It yields the protein CASSNRLPGQVNTEAFF.

The rearrangement links TRBV7-9 to TRBJ1-2, with D perhaps matching TRBD1 (6 bases). This CDR3 contains 14 residues. From germline, CDR1 is SEHNR and CDR2 FQNEAQ (reference sequence). Trimming shortened V by 6 bases and J by 4 bases, and 15 bases separated the two germline ends. Here the CDR3 reads CASSPVGGAYGYTF. In nucleotides, the CDR3 is TGTGCCAGCAGTCCAGTTGGGGGGGCCTATGGCTACACCTTC.